This entry describes one T cell receptor (beta chain). What this receptor recognizes is not known. Reads for this sample came from an Illumina HiSeq 2000. The TCR beta cDNA libraries were made using 5'RACE template switching, a step that added both a universal primer site and unique molecular identifiers. Priming for cDNA synthesis came from the TCR beta constant segment, and two successive PCR amplification steps followed. Per the authors' processing: Reads were demultiplexed and grouped by UMI with MIGEC, and clonotypes were assembled and quantified with MiTCR. To exclude erroneous sequences, any TCR cDNA sequence not supported by at least two reads was discarded. The tcR package was used for downstream repertoire analysis, and clonotypes were matched between fractions using CDR3 nucleotide sequence together with V segment. VDJmatch was used to annotate antigen specificity against VDJdb, with one amino acid substitution in CDR3 allowed. TCRdb reprocessed the reads, reporting each CDR3 protein sequence once and no DNA. The V and J calls follow TCRdb's processing rather than the paper's. The sample table includes around 100,000 distinct CDR3 sequences. Around 18% of the sample is in the top ten clones.

A commercial ELISA kit detecting HCMV-specific IgG in serum was used to determine HCMV serostatus. Ficoll density gradient centrifugation was used to isolate peripheral blood mononuclear cells from blood. The entry originates in a study of T cells expressing NK-cell markers (dated by TCRdb to about 2020). Background for the entire study: Three sorted T-cell subsets (CD3+CD56+NKG2C+, CD3+CD56+NKG2C- and CD3+CD56-NKG2C+) from under 10 donors had their TCR beta-chain repertoires profiled. Sequencing of the libraries produced 2 x 150 bp reads on Illumina HiSeq 2000/2500, MiSeq or NextSeq. Among the eight sequenced donors, seven were HCMV-seropositive and one was HCMV-seronegative. Randomly selected healthy volunteers, three men and five women, were used as the eight sequenced donors.

For CDR1 and CDR2, the germline V gene (reference sequence) lists PRHDT and FYEKMQ. Taken from cysteine to phenylalanine, the CDR3 has 19 residues. The protein alone is recorded here. On the study overall, not on this receptor specifically: In roughly 6 donors, the dominant CD3+CD56+NKG2C+ clonotypes were found to rank among the top 10 CD8+ clonotypes and to make up about 1.0-8% of CD8+ T cells. Whether the expanded NKG2C-expressing T cell clones were specific for HCMV antigens was left unclear. Those dominant clonotypes were again the most abundant among CD3+CD56-NKG2C+ cells in a few donors, at roughly 28.3-60.1%.

This sequence was found in a woman between 18 and 75 years old in good health. The chain is assembled from TRBV13 and TRBJ2-1; checking the TCRdb D call of TRBD1 is not possible without DNA. The material sequenced was blood T cells: a sorted CD56 or NKG2C T cell subset, CD4+ or CD8+ T cells, or bulk PBMC T cells (not recorded which). The CDR3 here reads CASSLGFVGAGSLDNEQFF.